This TCR beta chain was identified in a study of blood T cells in healthy people across ages. V shed 3 bases, J shed 3 bases, and the junction held 7 bases outside the gene matches. From germline, CDR1 is GTSNPN and CDR2 SVGIG (reference sequence). CDR3 size: 15 residues. A second about 6 to 12 cycle PCR used barcoded and J-beta primers. A single record per CDR3 protein comes from TCRdb applying MiXCR to the 5' RACE reads. Among about a million distinct CDR3 sequences, 45% to 60% were seen once, and the ten largest hold about a fifth. Sequences were obtained from blood. This TCR came from a woman in her fifties or sixties in good health. This rearrangement joins TRBV30 to TRBJ1-2; TRBD1 agrees at 10 bases. CDR3 residues: CAWSGRDRGHYGYTF. CDR3 nucleotide sequence: TGTGCCTGGAGCGGTCGGGACAGGGGTCACTATGGCTACACCTTC.